These 3 T cell receptor beta chains originate from one sample sequenced in a study of cytomegalovirus exposure and HLA in healthy donors. PCR involved 60 Vbeta and 13 Jbeta primers. TCRdb's table, derived via immunoSEQ multiplex PCR, lists solely in-frame clones and lacks some. This table holds around 300,000 clones, around 66% found once. Source material: PBMCs. These receptors came from a female donor in good health and CMV-seronegative.

The rearrangement links TRBV14 to TRBJ2-3; a weak D match, TRBD2 (5 bases). CDR3 size: 12 residues. V shed 3 bases and J shed 5 bases, with 6 bases lying between them. Germline-derived CDR1 and CDR2 are SGHDN and FVKESK. The CDR3 DNA reads TGTGCCAGCAGCCATCGGGGAGATACGCAGTATTTT. Translating gives CASSHRGDTQYF.

The chain carries TRBV9 and TRBJ1-2; 8 bases fit TRBD1. The CDR3 has 14 amino acids. V trimming: 6 bases; J trimming: 4 bases; junction bases outside the gene matches: 8. Germline V gene lookup returns CDR1 SGDLS and CDR2 YYNGEE. In nucleotides, the CDR3 is TGTGCCAGCACCCTGGGGACAGGACTCTATGGCTACACCTTC. Its translation is CASTLGTGLYGYTF.

The V and J genes are TRBV5-1 and TRBJ1-1, with 8 bases lining up with TRBD1. Germline CDR1 reads SGHRS; CDR2 reads YFSETQ. CDR3 length equals 12 residues. V lost 2 bases, J lost 7 bases, and 1 base stayed unmatched. The CDR3 loop reads CASSLGQGEAFF. CDR3 DNA sequence: TGCGCCAGCAGCTTAGGACAGGGTGAAGCTTTCTTT.